This TCR beta chain was sequenced during a study of blood T cell repertoires in COVID-19 (dated by TCRdb to 2020 to 2022). For context, the study as a whole: Samples from collaborators originated in the United States, Italy and Spain and spanned both the acute and convalescent phases of COVID-19. Deeply sampled blood TCRbeta repertoires from subjects exposed to, actively infected with, or recovered from COVID-19 were included in the dataset. Where available, HLA class I and class II types were obtained from metadata supplied by the sample provider rather than from assay-based typing. The prospective study material was composed of cDNA or gDNA derived from T cells, B-cell-depleted T cells, or PBMCs. A de-identified subject ID, COVID-19 status, age in years and sex were almost always included in the sample metadata. Samples were obtained from the ongoing ImmuneRACE study (first 160 participants) and from 1,254 subjects provided by 6 global collaborators. The repertoires were released in a freely available public database intended as a resource for research on the immune response to SARS-CoV-2. What the study reported, not specific to this receptor: The quantity of clinical and demographic metadata differed by source and by participant and was supplied without curation.

The immunoSEQ Assay, a bias-controlled multiplex PCR, was used to amplify TCRbeta CDR3 regions from genomic DNA. Per the authors' processing: Within the assay, amplification of reference gene primers was used to estimate how many nucleated cells each sample contained. To quantify the absolute abundance of each unique TCRbeta CDR3 rearrangement, sequence reads were collapsed and filtered. For each sample, productive Simpson clonality was calculated by taking the square root of Simpson's diversity index across productive rearrangements. TCRdb retrieved this table from immuneACCESS and kept in-frame rearrangements only. Not all clones are present; in checked studies, unresolved V genes account for under half, and no reason is known for the remainder. V and J calls plus clone size are reproduced from that table; the DNA served to infer D and trimming. The sample has roughly 300,000 clones on record, 70% to 90% of them singletons. In total, the top ten clones hold approximately 7.8% of the sample.

A second Seattle source provided samples from volunteer blood donors who had recovered from COVID-19. Collaborating institutions collected whole blood in K2EDTA tubes following their own protocols. Collaborator samples were shipped for TCRbeta analysis as frozen whole blood, isolated PBMCs, or DNA extracted from either sample type. A word on this clone: It has no known antigen specificity. No quality values exist for individual bases; no much larger clone is one base distant.

Including cysteine and phenylalanine, the CDR3 has 19 amino acids. Only CDR3 DNA remains: 57 bases, in frame from the first base. Via the germline V gene, CDR1 is SNHLY and CDR2 FYNNEI. From V the trimming removes 6 bases and from J it removes 0 bases, while the gene matches leave 14 bases of the junction unaccounted for. The material sequenced was peripheral blood. The sequence joins TRBV2 to TRBJ2-3; the central 11 bases match TRBD2. The source is a woman aged 45-65 years who had recovered from COVID-19. The CDR3 sequence is CASRPGGLAAAGSTDTQYF. In nucleotide form, the sequence is TGTGCCAGCAGACCCGGGGGACTAGCGGCAGCTGGAAGCACAGATACGCAGTATTTT.